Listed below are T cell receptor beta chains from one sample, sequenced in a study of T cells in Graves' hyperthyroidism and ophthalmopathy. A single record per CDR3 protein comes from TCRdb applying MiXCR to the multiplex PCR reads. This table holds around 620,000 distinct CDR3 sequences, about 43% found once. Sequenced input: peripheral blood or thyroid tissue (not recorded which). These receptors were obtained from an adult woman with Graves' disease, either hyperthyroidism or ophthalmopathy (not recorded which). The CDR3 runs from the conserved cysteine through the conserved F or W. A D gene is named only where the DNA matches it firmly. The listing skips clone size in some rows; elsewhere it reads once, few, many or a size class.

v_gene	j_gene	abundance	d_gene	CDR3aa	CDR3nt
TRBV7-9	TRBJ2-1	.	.	CASSLDTSYNEQFF	TGTGCCAGCAGCTTGGACACCTCCTACAATGAGCAGTTCTTC
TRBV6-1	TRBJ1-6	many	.	CATVGPPAWNSPLHF	TGTGCCACCGTAGGCCCTCCTGCCTGGAATTCACCCCTCCACTTT
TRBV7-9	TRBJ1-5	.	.	CASSFSGTGGNQPQHF	TGTGCCAGCAGCTTCAGCGGGACGGGCGGCAATCAGCCCCAGCATTTT
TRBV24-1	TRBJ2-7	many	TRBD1	CATSDPRQGAYEQYF	TGTGCCACCAGTGATCCTCGACAGGGAGCCTACGAGCAGTACTTC
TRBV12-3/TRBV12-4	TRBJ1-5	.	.	CASSLGDTGQPQHF	TGTGCCAGCAGTTTAGGGGATACAGGTCAGCCCCAGCATTTT
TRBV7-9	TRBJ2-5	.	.	CASSLLGAQETQYF	TGTGCCAGCAGCTTATTGGGAGCCCAAGAGACCCAGTACTTC
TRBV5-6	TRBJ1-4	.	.	CASKGRGREKLFF	TGTGCCAGCAAAGGACGAGGCAGAGAAAAACTGTTTTTT
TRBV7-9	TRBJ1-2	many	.	CASMGVRYGYTF	TGTGCCAGCATGGGGGTTAGATATGGCTACACCTTC
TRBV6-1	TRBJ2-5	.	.	CASSEARMMETQYF	TGTGCCAGCAGTGAAGCGCGGATGATGGAGACCCAGTACTTC
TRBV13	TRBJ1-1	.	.	CASSLGHGNTEAFF	TGTGCCAGCAGCTTAGGGCACGGGAACACTGAAGCTTTCTTT
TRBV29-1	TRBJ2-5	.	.	CSVEAHGTAQETQYF	TGCAGCGTTGAAGCCCACGGAACGGCGCAAGAGACCCAGTATTTC
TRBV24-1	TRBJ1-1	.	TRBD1	CATSDPTGGSNTEAFF	TGTGCCACCAGTGACCCGACAGGGGGATCAAACACTGAAGCTTTCTTT
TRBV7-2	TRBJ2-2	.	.	CARRQVNTGELFF	TGTGCTAGGAGACAGGTGAACACCGGGGAGCTGTTTTTT
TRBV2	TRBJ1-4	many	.	CASSGGEKLFF	TGTGCCAGCAGTGGGGGAGAAAAACTGTTTTTT
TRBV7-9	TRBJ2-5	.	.	CAWSPGVKETQYF	TGTGCCTGGAGTCCAGGGGTGAAAGAGACCCAGTACTTC
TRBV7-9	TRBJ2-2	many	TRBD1	CASSFLGQGNTGELFF	TGTGCCAGCAGCTTCCTGGGACAGGGTAACACCGGGGAGCTGTTTTTT
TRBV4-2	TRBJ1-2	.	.	CASSQVWQNPNYGYTF	TGTGCCAGCAGCCAAGTGTGGCAGAACCCTAACTATGGCTACACCTTC
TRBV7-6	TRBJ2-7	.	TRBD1	CASSIQGIPLYEQYF	TGTGCCAGCTCTATACAGGGGATTCCCCTGTACGAGCAGTACTTC
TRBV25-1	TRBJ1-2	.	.	CACSARAGGAGYTF	.
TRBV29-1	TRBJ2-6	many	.	CSVELFSGANVLTF	TGCAGCGTTGAACTCTTCTCTGGGGCCAACGTCCTGACTTTC
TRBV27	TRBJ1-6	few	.	CASSFSGSLPLHF	TGTGCCAGCAGTTTTTCCGGGTCCTTGCCCCTCCACTTT
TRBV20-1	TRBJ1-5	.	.	CSAIRGTNTGGGNQPQHF	TGCAGTGCTATTCGCGGGACGAACACCGGGGGTGGCAATCAGCCCCAGCATTTT
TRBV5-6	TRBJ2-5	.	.	CASSLSGTAIEKTQYF	TGTGCCAGCAGCTTGAGCGGGACAGCCATTGAGAAGACCCAGTACTTC
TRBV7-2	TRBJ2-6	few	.	CASSLVLTF	TGTGCCAGCAGCTTAGTCCTGACTTTC
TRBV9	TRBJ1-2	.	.	CASSLLTGLYGYTF	TGTGCCAGCAGCCTCTTGACAGGACTCTATGGCTACACCTTC
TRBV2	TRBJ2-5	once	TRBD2	CASSSSGSETQYF	TGTGCCAGCAGCAGTAGCGGGTCGGAGACCCAGTACTTC
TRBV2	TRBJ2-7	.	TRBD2	CASSEGGTKTYEQYF	TGTGCCAGCAGTGAGGGCGGGACTAAAACCTACGAGCAGTACTTC
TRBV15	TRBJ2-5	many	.	CATSGKDQETQYF	TGTGCCACCAGCGGCAAAGACCAAGAGACCCAGTACTTC
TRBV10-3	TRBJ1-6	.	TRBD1	CAISVDRGNSPLHF	TGTGCCATCAGCGTCGACAGGGGAAATTCACCCCTCCACTTT
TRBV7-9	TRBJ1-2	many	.	CASSLEGRGGYTF	TGTGCCAGCAGCTTAGAGGGAAGGGGAGGCTACACCTTC
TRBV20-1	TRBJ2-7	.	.	CSVGGPYEQYF	TGCAGTGTTGGGGGCCCCTACGAGCAGTACTTC
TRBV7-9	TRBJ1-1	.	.	CANSFSRGPQNTEAFF	TGTGCCAACAGCTTCTCCCGCGGGCCCCAGAACACTGAAGCTTTCTTT
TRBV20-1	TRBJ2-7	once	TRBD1	CSVRSDRGWRAYEQYF	TGCAGTGTTAGGAGTGACAGGGGCTGGAGAGCCTACGAGCAGTACTTC
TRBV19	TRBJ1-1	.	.	CASSIRGGGAFF	TGTGCCAGTAGTATCCGGGGTGGAGGAGCTTTCTTT
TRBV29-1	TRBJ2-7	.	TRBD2	CSATSGVREQYF	TGCAGCGCGACTAGCGGTGTCAGGGAGCAGTACTTC
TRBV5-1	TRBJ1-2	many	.	CASSLMTANYGYTF	TGCGCCAGCAGCTTGATGACGGCGAACTATGGCTACACCTTC
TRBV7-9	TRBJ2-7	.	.	CASSQEAYEQYF	TGTGCCAGCAGCCAAGAGGCATACGAGCAGTACTTC
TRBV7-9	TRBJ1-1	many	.	CASSTTGTEAFF	TGTGCCAGCAGCACAACAGGCACTGAAGCTTTCTTT
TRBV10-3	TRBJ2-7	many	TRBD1	CAISVTGGAYEQYF	TGTGCCATCAGTGTGACAGGGGGCGCCTACGAGCAGTACTTC
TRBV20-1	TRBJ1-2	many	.	CSARDRGWYGYTF	TGCAGTGCTAGAGACAGGGGTTGGTATGGCTACACCTTC
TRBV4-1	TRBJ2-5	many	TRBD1	CASSHKMIQGAETQYF	TGCGCCAGCAGCCACAAGATGATTCAGGGGGCAGAGACCCAGTACTTC
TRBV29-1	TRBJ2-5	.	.	CSVGVGHAEETQYF	TGCAGCGTTGGGGTAGGGCACGCCGAAGAGACCCAGTACTTC
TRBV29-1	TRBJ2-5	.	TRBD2	CSGETLAGGLETQYF	TGCAGCGGGGAGACACTAGCGGGAGGGCTAGAGACCCAGTACTTC
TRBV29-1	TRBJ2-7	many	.	CSVTRLDATHRGFYEQYF	TGCAGCGTTACCCGACTAGACGCCACTCATCGGGGCTTTTACGAGCAGTACTTC
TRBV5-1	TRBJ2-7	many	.	CASSAGPLVIGEQYF	TGCGCCAGCAGCGCGGGTCCCTTAGTAATCGGCGAGCAGTACTTC
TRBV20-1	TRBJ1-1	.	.	CSARDYTKTNTEAFF	TGCAGTGCTAGAGATTATACCAAAACGAACACTGAAGCTTTCTTT
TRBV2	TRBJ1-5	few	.	CASGQDSNQPQHF	TGTGCCAGCGGGCAGGATAGCAATCAGCCCCAGCATTTT
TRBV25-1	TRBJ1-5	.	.	CASSHSNSNQPQHF	TGTGCCAGCAGTCACAGCAATAGCAATCAGCCCCAGCATTTT
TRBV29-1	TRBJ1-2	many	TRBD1	CSVEALTRQGDYGYTF	TGCAGCGTTGAAGCATTGACTCGACAGGGAGACTATGGCTACACCTTC